Presented here are 20 T cell receptor beta chains from one specimen sequenced in a study of shared clonotypes between healthy human individuals. Data came from immunoSEQ multiplex PCR; TCRdb stores just in-frame clones and leaves some out. The sample includes 950,000 to 1,100,000 clones, about 75% seen only once; the top ten take 1.5%. The sample comprised memory CD4+ T cells sorted from blood. Subset described: CD45RA-negative fraction. The receptors here all came from a man aged 18-30 years in good health.

This clone was counted many times. V gene TRBV6-4 combines with J gene TRBJ1-2; 8 nucleotides match TRBD1. With V trimmed by 4 bases and J by 6 bases, 4 bases remained unmatched. This CDR3 is 13 amino acids long. CDR1 is MRHNA, CDR2 SNTAGT, per germline. The CDR3 loop reads CASSGQGTDGYTF. Written as DNA, the CDR3 is TGTGCCAGCAGTGGACAGGGGACGGATGGCTACACCTTC.

The rearrangement links TRBV5-1 to TRBJ2-3, with 14 bases matching TRBD2. Trimming took 4 bases from V and 2 from J; bases not matched to a gene: 3. Germline CDR1 SGHRS, CDR2 YFSETQ. The CDR3 runs 16 residues. In nucleotides, the CDR3 is TGCGCCAGCAGCCGACTAGCGGGAGGGCTCACAGATACGCAGTATTTT. Translation: CASSRLAGGLTDTQYF.

The chain employs TRBV10-1 and TRBJ2-1; D tentatively reads TRBD1 or TRBD2 (5 bases each). The V gene lost 0 bases and the J gene lost 9 bases, with 12 bases spanning the gap. Germline V CDR1 and CDR2: WNHNN, SYGVQD (reference sequence). CDR3 length: 14 amino acids. CDR3 protein: CASSESSGLGEQFF. The DNA for the CDR3 is TGCGCCAGCAGTGAGTCGTCGGGGCTTGGTGAGCAGTTCTTC.

The chain couples TRBV5-1 to TRBJ2-3; 11 bases map to TRBD1. The germline V gene has CDR1 SGHRS and CDR2 YFSETQ. This CDR3 has 17 amino acids. Losses at the gene ends were 0 bases for V and 4 bases for J; bases not matched to a gene: 7. The CDR3 bases are TGCGCCAGCAGCTTGGAGTTGGGACAGGGGGTCCCAGATACGCAGTATTTT. Translated, it gives CASSLELGQGVPDTQYF. The whole variable domain, filled in from reference TRBV5-1 and TRBJ2-3, reads KAGVTQTPRYLIKTRGQQVTLSCSPISGHRSVSWYQQTPGQGLQFLFEYFSETQRNKGNFPGRFSGRQFSNSRSEMNVSTLELGDSALYLCASSLELGQGVPDTQYFGPGTRLTVL.

This rearrangement joins TRBV6-5 to TRBJ1-6; tentatively, D is TRBD1 (6 bases). Germline CDR1 MNHEY, CDR2 SVGAGI. The CDR3 is 14 amino acids. V was cut by 2 bases and J by 10 bases, with 12 bases left in between. The CDR3 region is CASSYRAGESPLHF. CDR3 bases: TGTGCCAGCAGTTACCGAGCAGGGGAATCACCCCTCCACTTT.

The rearrangement links TRBV11-3 to TRBJ1-1; D not certain. The CDR3 spans 13 residues. Germline lookup yields CDR1 SGHNT and CDR2 YENEEA. V lost 5 bases and J lost 4, with 11 bases in between. This CDR3 is CASSKGTTTEAFF. The DNA for the CDR3 is TGTGCCAGCAGCAAGGGTACAACCACTGAAGCTTTCTTT.

The chain is built from TRBV21-1 and TRBJ2-7; the tabulated D call, TRBD1, remains unverified against the DNA. TRBV21-1 is deemed a pseudogene. There are 10 residues in the CDR3. In DNA, the CDR3 is TGTGCCAGAACAGGGGTCGAGCAGTACTTC. It specifies CARTGVEQYF.

The rearrangement links TRBV6-1 to TRBJ1-2; D not certain. This CDR3 region has 14 residues. Trimming shortened V by 1 base and J by 3 bases, and 9 bases separated the two germline ends. The germline CDR1 and CDR2 sequences are MNHNS and SASEGT. As DNA, the CDR3 is TGTGCCAGCAGTGAAGGGCAGGTCGACTATGGCTACACCTTC. It yields the protein CASSEGQVDYGYTF.

Concerning this clone: This sample includes further DNA sequences coding for the same CDR3. This rearrangement joins TRBV18 to TRBJ1-1; D remains ambiguous. V lost 3 bases to trimming and J lost 5 bases, with 10 bases between them. Germline V CDR1 and CDR2: KGHSH, LQKENI. The CDR3 loop spans 13 amino acids. The CDR3 DNA is TGTGCCAGCTCACCTCGGGAAGGTACTGAAGCTTTCTTT. Its protein is CASSPREGTEAFF.

The CDR3 region has the DNA TGTGCCAGCAGAGGGACAGAGAGAAGCGGGGGCTCCTATAATTCACCCCTCCACTTT. Residues: CASRGTERSGGSYNSPLHF. The V call is TRBV2, the J call TRBJ1-6; 7 bases are shared with TRBD1. The CDR3 runs 19 residues. J lost 0 bases, V lost 6 bases, and 14 bases had no gene match. Germline V CDR1 and CDR2: SNHLY, FYNNEI.

The J gene is TRBJ1-2, the V gene TRBV19; 8 bases agree with TRBD1. The CDR3 is 12 residues long. V lost 7 bases, J lost 7 bases, and 5 bases stayed unmatched. Germline assignment: CDR1 LNHDA and CDR2 SQIVND (reference sequence). As DNA, the CDR3 is TGTGCCAGTATTTCAGGGGGCACTGGCTACACCTTC. It specifies CASISGGTGYTF.

The chain uses TRBV7-6 and TRBJ2-7; D is perhaps TRBD2 (7 bases). Germline CDR1 is SGHVS and CDR2 is FNYEAQ. CDR3 length: 13 amino acids. V was trimmed by 5 bases and J by 13 bases, leaving 21 bases between them. CDR3 in amino acids: CASSVGGEGRPYF. DNA for the CDR3: TGTGCCAGCAGCGTAGGGGGGGAGGGACGGCCATACTTC.

This chain uses TRBV19 with TRBJ1-4; D unclear. The germline V and J ends were trimmed by 5 bases and 5 bases, with 12 bases remaining between them. Per germline, CDR1 LNHDA and CDR2 SQIVND (reference sequence). The CDR3 is 14 residues long. The CDR3 region is CASSPRVANEKLFF. The DNA for the CDR3 is TGTGCCAGTAGTCCCCGAGTGGCCAATGAAAAACTGTTTTTT.

CDR3 amino acids: CASGRDGYTEAFF. CDR3 nucleotide sequence: TGTGCTAGTGGCCGGGACGGATATACTGAAGCTTTCTTT. The chain carries TRBV12-5 and TRBJ1-1; the D gene is possibly TRBD1 (5 bases). Per the germline V gene, CDR1 is LGHNT and CDR2 is FRNRAP. The CDR3 spans 13 residues. V was cut by 6 bases and J by 5 bases, with 13 bases left in between.

A single count supports this clone. In the same sample, other DNA sequences code for this CDR3. The chain has TRBV4-3 and TRBJ2-5; no reliable D call. Germline V gene lookup returns CDR1 LGHNA and CDR2 YSLEER. The CDR3 consists of 15 residues. V lost 0 bases and J lost 0, with 8 bases in between. The CDR3 sequence: CASSQDPLYQETQYF. CDR3 DNA sequence: TGCGCCAGCAGCCAAGACCCCTTATACCAAGAGACCCAGTACTTC.

V usage is TRBV2 and J usage is TRBJ2-7, with 12 nucleotides matching TRBD2. CDR1 and CDR2 from the germline V gene are SNHLY and FYNNEI. Trimming removed 4 bases from V and 7 bases from J; junction bases left unmatched: 2. CDR3 length: 13 residues. The CDR3 here is CASSALAGGEQYF. The DNA for the CDR3 is TGTGCCAGCAGTGCCCTAGCGGGGGGGGAGCAGTACTTC. Looking up the rest from reference TRBV2 and TRBJ2-7 gives the full variable domain: EPEVTQTPSHQVTQMGQEVILRCVPISNHLYFYWYRQILGQKVEFLVSFYNNEISEKSEIFDDQFSVERPDGSNFTLKIRSTKLEDSAMYFCASSALAGGEQYFGPGTRLTVT.

This chain joins TRBV9 and TRBJ1-1; TRBD1 agrees at 8 bases. Germline V CDR1 and CDR2: SGDLS, YYNGEE. J gave up 0 bases and V 3 bases, and 10 bases lay outside the gene matches. The CDR3 length is 17 residues. Written as DNA, the CDR3 is TGTGCCAGCAGCGGTTTCACAGGGGGATTCATGAACACTGAAGCTTTCTTT. Translating it yields CASSGFTGGFMNTEAFF. Based on the CDR3 plus reference TRBV9 and TRBJ1-1, the full variable domain is DSGVTQTPKHLITATGQRVTLRCSPRSGDLSVYWYQQSLDQGLQFLIQYYNGEERAKGNILERFSAQQFPDLHSELNLSSLELGDSALYFCASSGFTGGFMNTEAFFGQGTRLTVV.

This chain connects TRBV29-1 to TRBJ2-3, with TRBD2 matching over 7 bases. The germline V gene encodes CDR1 SQVTM and CDR2 ANQGSEA. After removal of 4 bases from V and 0 bases from J, the junction contained 4 bases not matched to a gene. This CDR3 spans 14 amino acids. The CDR3: CSVGSRESTDTQYF. The CDR3, as DNA: TGCAGCGTTGGGTCGCGGGAGAGCACAGATACGCAGTATTTT.

V gene TRBV30 combines with J gene TRBJ2-7; D may match TRBD1 or TRBD2 (5 bases each). Germline V CDR1 and CDR2: GTSNPN, SVGIG (reference sequence). Trimming shortened V by 1 base and J by 7 bases, and 14 bases separated the two germline ends. The CDR3 is 13 amino acids. Here the CDR3 DNA reads TGTGCCTGGAGTGGAGGGGCAGAGGAAGAGCAGTACTTC. The encoded protein is CAWSGGAEEEQYF.

The rearrangement joins TRBV6-5 to TRBJ2-7, with D perhaps given as TRBD1 or TRBD2 (5 bases each). V was pared by 6 bases and J by 2 bases, with 14 bases between. There are 14 residues in the CDR3. Per the germline V gene, CDR1 is MNHEY and CDR2 is SVGAGI. This CDR3 is CASSLTPGPYEQYF. The DNA for the CDR3 is TGTGCCAGCAGCCTTACCCCGGGGCCCTACGAGCAGTACTTC.